Listed here is a single T cell receptor (beta chain). This clonotype was counted between two and nine times. It lacks a known antigen. Nothing much larger sits one base from this clone, and base qualities are not available. The germline V gene yields SGHRS for CDR1 and YFSETQ for CDR2. Including the terminal cysteine and phenylalanine, the CDR3 comprises 20 residues. Kept here is only the CDR3 DNA, which spans 60 bases and is read in frame from base 1. Clipping removes 0 bases from V and 4 bases from J, with 13 as the unmatched junction base count. Set within a cohort of healthcare workers in London, UK, this nested case-control study involved weekly PCR testing of nasopharyngeal swabs along with blood sampling. Healthcare workers were recruited between 23 and 31 March 2020, during the week of the UK lockdown, and were followed weekly for up to roughly 15 weeks. This entry comes from a study of early T cells in non-severe SARS-CoV-2 infection (dated by TCRdb to the early 2020s). Notes on the research overall: Bulk RNA from unsorted whole blood was used for TCR sequencing, so alpha and beta chains could not be paired. Results and caveats for the whole study, not just this receptor: VDJdb matching was skewed toward anti-spike CD8 responses and likely underestimated virus-specific expansions, missing private and CD4 specificities.

Library prep was done by 5' RACE. TCRdb names NextSeq 500 as the instrument used. In the TCR library protocol, unique molecular identifiers were attached to individual cDNA molecules to correct for PCR bias and sequencing error. Both TCR alpha and beta chains were sequenced, and tight co-correlation was observed between alpha and beta sequence abundances in each sample. The published analysis was carried out like this. Decombinator V4 was used to annotate TCR sequences for V gene, J gene and CDR3. Expanded TCRs were defined as changing significantly between any two time points under a Poisson model with p below 0.0001. TCR abundances were normalised to the total number of TCRs sequenced per sample and expressed as counts per million. MAIT TCRs were defined by TRAV1-2 paired with TRAJ12, TRAJ20 or TRAJ33, and iNKT TCRs by TRAV10 paired with TRAJ18. VDJdb, accessed on 1 November 2021, was searched for TCRs annotated for CMV, EBV and SARS-CoV-2, and TCRs annotated for more than one antigen were excluded. In-frame beta chains were kept once TCRdb had trimmed the public reads at Q25 with fastp and called clones with MiXCR. Records with the same CDR3 protein are collapsed into one entry carrying the most frequent genes and DNA. TCRdb's processing, not the authors', yielded these V and J calls. The sample has some 98,000 distinct CDR3 sequences on record, 9.5% to 11% of them singletons. 4.5% to 5.5% of the sample comes from the top ten.

The material sequenced was whole blood. The sequence was collected from an adult who was a healthcare worker with PCR-confirmed SARS-CoV-2 infection or an uninfected control (not recorded which). The rearranged segments are TRBV5-1 and TRBJ2-1, with TRBD2 identical over 13 junction bases. Here is the DNA: TGCGCCAGCAGCTTGGAGTGGGGGACTAGCGGGGCGCCGTTATACAATGAGCAGTTCTTC. This is translated as CASSLEWGTSGAPLYNEQFF. The CDR3, completed at both ends by the reference TRBV5-1 and TRBJ2-1 genes, gives the full variable domain KAGVTQTPRYLIKTRGQQVTLSCSPISGHRSVSWYQQTPGQGLQFLFEYFSETQRNKGNFPGRFSGRQFSNSRSEMNVSTLELGDSALYLCASSLEWGTSGAPLYNEQFFGPGTRLTVL.